This TCR beta chain was observed in a study of blood T cell repertoires in COVID-19. For the study at large: Italy, Spain and the United States were the sources of the convalescent and acute COVID-19 samples. Sample material is recorded as cDNA or gDNA derived from T cells, B-cell-depleted T cells, or PBMCs.

Germline V CDR1 and CDR2: SGHTA, FQGNSA. V was trimmed by 2 bases and J by 3 bases, leaving 5 bases between them. The CDR3 is 12 residues long. In the authors' workflow: Nucleated cell counts were estimated from reference gene primer amplification. Some clones are missing from TCRdb's copy, which holds only in-frame ones; the method was immunoSEQ multiplex PCR. V and J calls and clone size follow that table, whereas D and trimming were derived from the DNA. The table includes about 56,000 clones, roughly 90% detected once. Input material: peripheral blood. The source is a human donor in a cohort sampled during active COVID-19. The chain combines TRBV7-2 with TRBJ2-7; D not resolved. CDR3 in DNA: TGTGCCAGCAGCTTAAAGAGCTACGAGCAGTACTTC. Translating gives CASSLKSYEQYF.